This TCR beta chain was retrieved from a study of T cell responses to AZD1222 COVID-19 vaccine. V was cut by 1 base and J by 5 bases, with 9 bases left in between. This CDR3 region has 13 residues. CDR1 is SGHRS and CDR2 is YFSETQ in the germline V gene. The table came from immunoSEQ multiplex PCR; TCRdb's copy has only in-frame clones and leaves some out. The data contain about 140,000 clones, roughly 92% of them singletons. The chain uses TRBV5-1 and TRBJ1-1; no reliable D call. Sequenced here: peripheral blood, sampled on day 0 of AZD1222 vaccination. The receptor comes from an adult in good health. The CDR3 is CASSLWGETEAFF. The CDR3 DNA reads TGCGCCAGCAGCTTGTGGGGTGAGACTGAAGCTTTCTTT.